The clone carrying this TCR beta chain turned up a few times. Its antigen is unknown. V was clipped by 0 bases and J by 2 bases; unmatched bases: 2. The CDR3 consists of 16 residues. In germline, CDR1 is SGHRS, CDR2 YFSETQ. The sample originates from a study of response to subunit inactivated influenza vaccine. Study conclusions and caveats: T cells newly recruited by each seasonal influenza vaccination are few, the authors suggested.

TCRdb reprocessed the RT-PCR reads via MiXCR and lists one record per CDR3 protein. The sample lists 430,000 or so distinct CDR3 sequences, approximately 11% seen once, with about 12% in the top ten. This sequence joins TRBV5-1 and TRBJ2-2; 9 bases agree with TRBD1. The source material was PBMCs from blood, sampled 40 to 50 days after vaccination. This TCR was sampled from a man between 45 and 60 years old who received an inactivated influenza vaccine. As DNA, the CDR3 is TGCGCCAGCAGCTTGGAACAGGGGGCTAACACCGGGGAGCTGTTTTTT. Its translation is CASSLEQGANTGELFF.